Shown below are 6 T cell receptor beta chains from a single sample sequenced in a study of blood T cell repertoires in COVID-19. Profiled with immunoSEQ multiplex PCR; TCRdb holds only in-frame clones, not every one. The profile shows more than 75,000 clones, around 90% of them singletons. The sample was peripheral blood. These receptors were collected from a man aged 50-60 years with acute or convalescent COVID-19.

This chain connects TRBV3-1 (or the pseudogene TRBV3-2) to TRBJ2-5, with 7 bases matching TRBD1. CDR3 size: 15 residues. V lost 3 bases, J lost 5 bases, and 9 bases stayed unmatched. Germline V gene data show CDR1 as LGHDT and CDR2 as YNNKEL (reference sequence). As DNA, the CDR3 is TGTGCCAGCAGCCATTCCCTGACAGGGAAGGAGACCCAGTACTTC. This translates into CASSHSLTGKETQYF.

The chain uses TRBV7-9 and TRBJ1-2, with D possibly being TRBD1 (6 bases). The CDR3 spans 13 residues. V was clipped by 1 base and J by 7 bases, with 10 bases between them. CDR1 is SEHNR and CDR2 is FQNEAQ in the germline V gene (reference sequence). DNA for the CDR3: TGTGCCAGCAGCTTAGAGGGGGACCGTGGCTACACCTTC. Translation gives CASSLEGDRGYTF.

The V call is TRBV5-6, the J call TRBJ2-1; D is ambiguous. The ends were cut back, 3 bases at V and 0 bases at J, with 10 bases in the middle. CDR3 length: 15 amino acids. CDR1 SGHDT and CDR2 YYEEEE come from the germline V gene. The CDR3, as DNA: TGTGCCAGCAGCTCACGAGTAAGCTCCTACAATGAGCAGTTCTTC. Amino acid sequence: CASSSRVSSYNEQFF.

V and J are TRBV5-4 and TRBJ1-1, with D perhaps matching TRBD1 (5 bases). Trimming left V 3 bases short and J 4 bases short, with 13 bases between. Germline V gene data show CDR1 as SGHNT and CDR2 as YYREEE (reference sequence). CDR3 length: 14 residues. The CDR3 DNA reads TGTGCCAGCAGCTCAAGGGACTGGGGCACTGAAGCTTTCTTT. Its translation is CASSSRDWGTEAFF.

This clone was seen a single time. The genes are TRBV19 and TRBJ1-4; D call uncertain. V lost 3 bases and J 4 bases, leaving 9 bases between the germline ends. The germline V gene encodes CDR1 LNHDA and CDR2 SQIVND (reference sequence). The CDR3 covers 14 residues. CDR3 bases: TGTGCCAGTAGTATTGCCAGGAATAATGAAAAACTGTTTTTT. The encoded protein is CASSIARNNEKLFF. The whole variable domain, filled in from reference TRBV19 and TRBJ1-4, reads DGGITQSPKYLFRKEGQNVTLSCEQNLNHDAMYWYRQDPGQGLRLIYYSQIVNDFQKGDIAEGYSVSREKKESFPLTVTSAQKNPTAFYLCASSIARNNEKLFFGSGTQLSVL.

The rearrangement links TRBV6-1 to TRBJ1-6; D is uncertain. The CDR3 totals 16 residues. Between the trimmed V and J ends, which lost 4 bases and 0 bases, there was a span of 10 bases. Germline V gene lookup returns CDR1 MNHNS and CDR2 SASEGT. CDR3 DNA: TGTGCCAGCAGTGTGGAGCTAAGCTCCTATAATTCACCCCTCCACTTT. It yields the protein CASSVELSSYNSPLHF.